This TCR beta chain was found in a study of blood T cell repertoires in COVID-19. Background on the study: Italy, Spain and the United States were the sources of the convalescent and acute COVID-19 samples.

Original handling: By means of reference gene primer amplification, nucleated cell counts were estimated. This table comes from immunoSEQ multiplex PCR, and its TCRdb copy is limited to in-frame clones, with some not included. That table gives V, J and clone size, and the DNA gave D and trimming. The table shows 200,000 to 300,000 clones, with roughly 86% occurring only once. Per germline, CDR1 LNHDA and CDR2 SQIVND (reference sequence). The germline V and J ends were trimmed by 3 bases and 0 bases, with 14 bases remaining between them. The CDR3 extends over 16 amino acids. The source of this sequence is a human donor in a cohort sampled during active COVID-19. Source material: peripheral blood. The V call is TRBV19, the J call TRBJ1-1; maybe TRBD1 (5 bases). The CDR3 loop is CASSIGGDLMNTEAFF. The CDR3 coding sequence is TGTGCCAGTAGTATTGGGGGGGACCTCATGAACACTGAAGCTTTCTTT.